Listed below are T cell receptor beta chains from one sample, sequenced in a study of T cell responses to AZD1222 COVID-19 vaccine. Profiled with immunoSEQ multiplex PCR; TCRdb holds only in-frame clones, not every one. The sample includes about 42,000 clones, over 70% of them seen just once. Sequenced here: peripheral blood, sampled 28 days after the second AZD1222 dose. The receptor source for this set is an adult who received the AZD1222 COVID-19 vaccine. Both conserved end residues are part of each CDR3. The D gene is left open where the match is weak. Only part of the rows carry a size: once, few, many, or a class if the clone is expanded.

j_call,v_call,cdr3_length,d_call,clone_size,cdr3_aa,cdr3_nt
TRBJ1-5,TRBV3-1/TRBV3-2,17,-,once,CASSQEGQRAGNQPQHF,TGTGCCAGCAGCCAAGAAGGACAAAGGGCTGGCAATCAGCCCCAGCATTTT
TRBJ1-1,TRBV7-9,14,-,few,CASSLGGVGTEAFF,TGTGCCAGCAGCCTCGGCGGGGTGGGCACTGAAGCTTTCTTT
TRBJ1-2,TRBV14,13,-,-,CASSQVSTAGYTF,TGTGCCAGCAGCCAAGTTTCGACAGCTGGCTACACCTTC
TRBJ2-2,TRBV2,17,TRBD1,-,CASSGQGTGMGTGELFF,TGTGCCAGCAGTGGGCAGGGGACAGGGATGGGCACCGGGGAGCTGTTTTTT
TRBJ1-2,TRBV29-1,13,TRBD1,-,CSVIGQGIDGYTF,TGCAGCGTCATAGGACAGGGGATCGATGGCTACACCTTC
TRBJ1-1,TRBV11-1,13,TRBD1,-,CASSLSGGTEAFF,TGTGCCAGCAGCTTATCAGGGGGCACTGAAGCTTTCTTT
TRBJ2-5,TRBV6-5,14,TRBD1,-,CASTFTGGGKTQYF,TGTGCCAGCACTTTTACAGGGGGCGGTAAGACCCAGTACTTC
TRBJ1-1,TRBV28,14,-,few,CATQGPRRGTEAFF,TGTGCCACTCAGGGGCCCCGTAGGGGCACTGAAGCTTTCTTT
TRBJ2-3,TRBV5-1,16,TRBD2,-,CASSLRPGGTTDTQYF,TGCGCCAGCAGCTTAAGGCCGGGGGGGACCACAGATACGCAGTATTTT
TRBJ1-5,TRBV5-1,17,TRBD1,-,CASSLGDSPRGNQPQHF,TGCGCCAGCAGTCTAGGGGACAGCCCCCGTGGCAATCAGCCCCAGCATTTT
TRBJ2-3,TRBV12-3/TRBV12-4,13,-,-,CASSYGTSDTQYF,TGTGCCAGCAGTTACGGGACATCAGATACGCAGTATTTT
TRBJ1-5,TRBV2,15,-,-,CASRTGIGGNQPQHF,TGTGCCAGCAGGACAGGTATTGGTGGCAATCAGCCCCAGCATTTT
TRBJ1-3,TRBV7-3,13,-,-,CASSDRSGNTIYF,TGTGCCAGCAGCGACCGTTCTGGAAACACCATATATTTT
TRBJ2-5,TRBV5-1,12,-,-,CASSPGSPGQYF,TGCGCCAGCAGCCCAGGGTCCCCGGGCCAGTACTTC
TRBJ1-2,TRBV27,17,TRBD1,-,CASSTYMPGTGVYGYTF,TGTGCCAGCAGTACTTATATGCCCGGGACAGGGGTCTATGGCTACACCTTC
TRBJ1-5,TRBV2,15,-,once,CASTRGVSRNQPQHF,TGTGCCAGCACCAGAGGGGTCAGCAGAAATCAGCCCCAGCATTTT
TRBJ1-6,TRBV19,17,TRBD1,few,CASSTRQGSSYNSPLHF,TGTGCCAGTAGTACCCGACAGGGAAGCTCCTATAATTCACCCCTCCACTTT
TRBJ1-4,TRBV11-2,13,-,once,CASSLRINEKLFF,TGTGCCAGCAGCTTGCGGATTAATGAAAAACTGTTTTTT
TRBJ2-5,TRBV5-1,14,TRBD2,-,CASSSGGPQETQYF,TGCGCCAGCAGCTCGGGGGGGCCGCAAGAGACCCAGTACTTC
TRBJ2-1,TRBV19,20,TRBD2,-,CASSTWGGTTAQSSYNEQFF,TGTGCCAGTAGTACATGGGGGGGAACCACCGCACAGTCGTCCTACAATGAGCAGTTCTTC
TRBJ1-4,TRBV5-1,15,TRBD1,once,CASSLDNRGGEKLFF,TGCGCCAGCAGCTTGGACAACAGGGGGGGAGAAAAACTGTTTTTT
TRBJ1-6,TRBV7-2,17,TRBD1,-,CASSVNSGTGWNSPLHF,TGTGCCAGCAGCGTAAATTCCGGGACAGGGTGGAATTCACCCCTCCACTTT
TRBJ1-2,TRBV5-1,15,TRBD1,-,CASSPFFRDRDSYTF,TGCGCCAGCAGCCCCTTTTTTAGGGACAGGGATAGCTACACCTTC
TRBJ2-2,TRBV5-1,13,-,-,CASSRDGTGELFF,TGCGCCAGCAGCCGGGACGGCACCGGGGAGCTGTTTTTT
TRBJ1-2,TRBV6-6,14,-,-,CASSSRSGYGGYTF,TGTGCCAGCAGTTCGCGTAGTGGGTATGGTGGCTACACCTTC
TRBJ1-3,TRBV7-3,16,TRBD1,-,CASSHEAGGSGNTIYF,TGTGCCAGCAGCCACGAGGCAGGGGGCTCTGGAAACACCATATATTTT
TRBJ1-5,TRBV6-6,15,-,-,CASSYSGFSNQPQHF,TGTGCCAGCAGTTACTCAGGGTTTAGCAATCAGCCCCAGCATTTT
TRBJ1-2,TRBV27,15,-,-,CASSPRTAANYGYTF,TGTGCCAGCAGTCCCCGGACGGCTGCTAACTATGGCTACACCTTC
TRBJ1-5,TRBV7-2,15,-,-,CASSLAPGSNQPQHF,TGTGCCAGCAGCTTAGCGCCGGGGAGCAATCAGCCCCAGCATTTT
TRBJ1-2,TRBV7-3,13,TRBD1,-,CASSTGGNYGYTF,TGTGCCAGCAGCACAGGGGGCAACTATGGCTACACCTTC
TRBJ2-1,TRBV7-3,15,-,-,CASSLTKGLGNEQFF,TGTGCCAGCAGCTTAACGAAGGGACTGGGCAATGAGCAGTTCTTC
TRBJ1-1,TRBV4-1,14,TRBD1,-,CASSLTGGDTEAFF,TGCGCCAGCAGTCTAACAGGGGGGGACACTGAAGCTTTCTTT